Shown below are 14 T cell receptor beta chains from a single sample sequenced in a study of T cell responses to AZD1222 COVID-19 vaccine (dated by TCRdb to the early 2020s). Libraries came from the immunoSEQ multiplex PCR assay. Not all clones reach the TCRdb copy of this immuneACCESS table, which keeps in-frame sequences only. Checked studies attribute under half of the gap to unresolved V genes and leave the rest unexplained. Recorded for this sample are 150,000 to 200,000 clones; 85% to 90% of them occurred a single time. The top ten clonotypes cover roughly 4% of the sample. The meaning of the sample's time point label: about 28 days (+/-7) after the second vaccine dose. Taken with the paper, the label for treatment or condition translates to: meningococcal conjugate vaccine given as trial control. Sequences were derived from peripheral blood, sampled 28 days after the second dose of the MenACWY control vaccine. All receptors come from an adult who received the MenACWY meningococcal vaccine as a control.

The genes are TRBV19 and TRBJ1-4, with D hard to call. This CDR3 comprises 17 residues. V lost 5 bases and J 5 bases, leaving 21 bases between the germline ends. Germline V CDR1 and CDR2: LNHDA, SQIVND (reference sequence). This CDR3 reads CASSLRRMGGRNEKLFF. The DNA of the CDR3 is TGTGCCAGTAGTCTCCGGCGGATGGGCGGAAGAAATGAAAAACTGTTTTTT.

The CDR3 bases are TGTGCCAGCAGTTACTCCATATACGGCACCGGGGAGCTGTTTTTT. Residues: CASSYSIYGTGELFF. The genes are TRBV6-2 or TRBV6-3 and TRBJ2-2; D is ambiguous. The CDR3 runs 15 residues. The V gene's germline CDR1 is MNHEY and CDR2 SVGEGT. Trimming took 0 bases from V and 4 from J, leaving 9 bases between them.

J is TRBJ1-4 and V is TRBV7-8; 11 positions agree with TRBD1. This CDR3 comprises 15 residues. The germline V gene has CDR1 SGHVS and CDR2 FQNEAQ. V dropped 4 bases and J dropped 8; count of bases not matched to a gene: 6. CDR3 nucleotides: TGTGCCAGCAGCTCGGGACAGGGGGTCACAGAAAAACTGTTTTTT. Translation: CASSSGQGVTEKLFF.

The chain employs TRBV18 and TRBJ2-7; D gene ambiguous. The V gene's germline CDR1 is KGHSH and CDR2 LQKENI. V was cut by 6 bases and J by 1 base, with 10 bases left in between. This CDR3 comprises 13 residues. The CDR3 bases are TGTGCCAGCTCCCCGGCGGAATCCTACGAGCAGTACTTC. It encodes CASSPAESYEQYF. The complete variable domain, with remaining parts taken from reference TRBV18 and TRBJ2-7, reads NAGVMQNPRHLVRRRGQEARLRCSPMKGHSHVYWYRQLPEEGLKFMVYLQKENIIDESGMPKERFSAEFPKEGPSILRIQQVVRGDSAAYFCASSPAESYEQYFGPGTRLTVT.

J is TRBJ2-7 and V is TRBV5-1; 12 bases line up with TRBD1. Per germline, CDR1 SGHRS and CDR2 YFSETQ. There are 14 residues in the CDR3. V was pared by 4 bases and J by 5 bases, with 4 bases of the junction left unmatched. Written as DNA, the CDR3 is TGCGCCAGCAGCGAGGGACAGGGGGCGGACGAGCAGTACTTC. Protein product: CASSEGQGADEQYF.

The rearrangement links TRBV14 to TRBJ2-7; D is possibly TRBD2 (5 bases). Trimming cost V 2 bases and J 0 bases, with 11 bases left between them. CDR3 length equals 15 residues. Germline CDR1 and CDR2: SGHDN and FVKESK. The CDR3 here is CASSQLSGDSYEQYF. CDR3 bases: TGTGCCAGCAGCCAATTGTCCGGGGACTCCTACGAGCAGTACTTC.

This chain connects TRBV21-1 to TRBJ2-3. TRBV21-1 is a documented pseudogene. CDR3 size: 19 residues. The CDR3: CASSPAWLYTRIPTDTQYF. DNA for the CDR3: TGTGCCAGCTCCCCGGCCTGGCTCTACACCCGGATCCCCACAGATACGCAGTATTTT.

The genes are TRBV19 and TRBJ1-6, with 7 bases fitting TRBD1. This CDR3 is 13 amino acids long. Germline CDR1 reads LNHDA; CDR2 reads SQIVND (reference sequence). V shed 6 bases and J 7 bases; nucleotides not matched to a gene: 3. The CDR3 coding sequence is TGTGCCAGTAGCCTCAGGGGGAATTCACCCCTCCACTTT. This translates into CASSLRGNSPLHF. Together with reference TRBV19 and TRBJ1-6, the CDR3 gives the full variable domain: DGGITQSPKYLFRKEGQNVTLSCEQNLNHDAMYWYRQDPGQGLRLIYYSQIVNDFQKGDIAEGYSVSREKKESFPLTVTSAQKNPTAFYLCASSLRGNSPLHFGNGTRLTVT.

This chain connects TRBV27 to TRBJ2-3; maybe TRBD2 (5 bases). Germline V gene data show CDR1 as MNHEY and CDR2 as SMNVEV (reference sequence). The CDR3 covers 13 residues. Trimming left V 4 bases short and J 6 bases short, with 11 bases between. CDR3 nucleotide sequence: TGTGCCAGCAGTTGGCGGAGGCTGGATACGCAGTATTTT. This encodes CASSWRRLDTQYF.

The chain employs TRBV2 and TRBJ2-1; D is undetermined. V gave up 1 base and J gave up 12 bases, with 7 bases separating them. The CDR3 is made up of 11 amino acids. Per germline, CDR1 SNHLY and CDR2 FYNNEI. The CDR3 DNA reads TGTGCCAGCAGTGAAGTAGTTGGGCAGTTCTTC. It specifies CASSEVVGQFF.

The V gene is TRBV6-5, the J gene TRBJ1-2; D ambiguous. The germline V and J ends were trimmed by 6 bases and 7 bases, with 18 bases remaining between them. The CDR3 has 14 residues. Germline loops: CDR1 MNHEY, CDR2 SVGAGI. The CDR3: CASRIRLESSGYTF. CDR3 bases: TGTGCCAGCAGGATTCGCCTGGAGAGTTCTGGCTACACCTTC.

The chain uses TRBV11-2 and TRBJ1-1; D ambiguous. Germline-derived CDR1 and CDR2 are SGHAT and FQNNGV. The CDR3 contains 14 residues. Trimming stripped 1 base from V and 1 base from J, with 7 bases between. The chain's CDR3 is CASSLVRENTEAFF. Written as DNA, the CDR3 is TGTGCCAGCAGCTTAGTTAGGGAGAACACTGAAGCTTTCTTT.

The CDR3 loop is CATSELTSGSTDTQYF. CDR3 in DNA: TGTGCCACCAGTGAGCTGACTAGCGGGAGCACAGATACGCAGTATTTT. This rearrangement joins TRBV24-1 to TRBJ2-3, with TRBD2 matching over 10 bases. Unmatched junction bases numbered 3, after V lost 4 bases and J lost 0 bases. Germline V CDR1 and CDR2: KGHDR, SFDVKD. This CDR3 is 16 amino acids long.

The chain is built from TRBV5-1 and TRBJ2-7; a weak D match, TRBD2 (5 bases). V was pared by 3 bases and J by 6 bases, with 16 bases between. CDR3 length equals 14 residues. In germline, CDR1 is SGHRS, CDR2 YFSETQ. CDR3 nucleotides: TGCGCCAGCAGCTGGGGAACTAGTCTCGGCGAGCAGTACTTC. Protein product: CASSWGTSLGEQYF.